One and the same sample provided the 26 T cell receptor beta chains below, sequenced in a study of blood T cell repertoires in COVID-19. Profiling relied on immunoSEQ multiplex PCR, and the TCRdb table lists in-frame clones only, not all of them. Of 50,000 or so clones listed, 75% to 95% are singletons. The sample was peripheral blood. Receptors originate from a human donor with active COVID-19. The donor label of this sample is uncertain.

V and J are TRBV11-1 and TRBJ1-1; maybe TRBD1 (6 bases). From germline, CDR1 is SGHAT and CDR2 FQDESV (reference sequence). The CDR3 sequence is 15 residues long. Trimming removed 8 bases from V and 1 base from J, with 17 bases in between. CDR3 DNA: TGTGCCAGCTCCGCGACACAGGGCTCGAACACTGAAGCTTTCTTT. This translates into CASSATQGSNTEAFF.

CDR3 residues: CASSLQGGNTIYF. CDR3 nucleotides: TGTGCCAGCAGCTTACAGGGTGGAAACACCATATATTTT. The chain links TRBV7-3 to TRBJ1-3, with D perhaps TRBD1 (5 bases). The CDR3 has 13 residues. Germline CDR1 reads SGHTA; CDR2 reads FQGTGA. V lost 2 bases to trimming and J lost 3 bases, with 5 bases between them.

The sample holds a few counts of this clone. This chain links TRBV7-2 with TRBJ2-7; D might be TRBD1 (6 bases). There are 15 residues in the CDR3. Trimming left V 4 bases short and J 6 bases short, with 19 bases between. Germline V gene sequence: CDR1 SGHTA, CDR2 FQGNSA. The CDR3 here is CASSSSARGRTEQYF. CDR3 in DNA: TGTGCCAGCAGCTCCTCAGCCAGGGGCAGAACCGAGCAGTACTTC.

The CDR3 nucleotides are TGTGCCTGGAGTGTACCGGGACTAGCGGGAGAAAGGTCCTACAATGAGCAGTTCTTC. Amino acids: CAWSVPGLAGERSYNEQFF. The V call is TRBV30, the J call TRBJ2-1; 14 nucleotides align to TRBD2. V dropped 0 bases and J dropped 1; count of bases not matched to a gene: 8. Germline V gives CDR1 GTSNPN, CDR2 SVGIG (reference sequence). The CDR3 is 19 amino acids.

This chain links TRBV27 with TRBJ2-3; 12 nucleotides align to TRBD1. CDR1 MNHEY and CDR2 SMNVEV come from the germline V gene (reference sequence). The V segment lost 7 bases and the J segment 7 bases; nucleotides outside the gene matches: 9. This CDR3 comprises 15 residues. In DNA form, the CDR3 reads TGTGCCAGCACCCAGGGACAGGGGGCGGGATATACGCAGTATTTT. Its translation: CASTQGQGAGYTQYF.

This chain uses TRBV5-6 with TRBJ2-7; TRBD1 aligns across 7 bases. The germline CDR1 and CDR2 sequences are SGHDT and YYEEEE. The CDR3 is 15 amino acids. Trimming took 4 bases from V and 5 from J; bases not matched to a gene: 12. The CDR3 nucleotides are TGTGCCAGCAGCACCCGGACAGGCCTCTGGCACGAGCAGTACTTC. It codes for CASSTRTGLWHEQYF. The full variable domain, its missing parts supplied by reference TRBV5-6 and TRBJ2-7, is DAGVTQSPTHLIKTRGQQVTLRCSPKSGHDTVSWYQQALGQGPQFIFQYYEEEERQRGNFPDRFSGHQFPNYSSELNVNALLLGDSALYLCASSTRTGLWHEQYFGPGTRLTVT.

The chain joins TRBV19 to TRBJ1-1; D is unclear. Germline V gene sequence: CDR1 LNHDA, CDR2 SQIVND (reference sequence). The V gene lost 7 bases and the J gene lost 3 bases, with 9 bases spanning the gap. The CDR3 loop spans 12 amino acids. The CDR3 coding sequence is TGTGCCAGTAATTTCGGGGACACTGAAGCTTTCTTT. Translation: CASNFGDTEAFF.

This chain joins TRBV6-4 and TRBJ2-4, with D tentatively TRBD1 (5 bases). The CDR3 contains 12 residues. CDR1 is MRHNA, CDR2 SNTAGT, per germline. V lost 7 bases, J lost 4 bases, and 8 bases lay in between. CDR3 amino acids: CASMHRKNIQYF. The CDR3 DNA follows: TGTGCCAGCATGCACAGGAAAAACATTCAGTACTTC.

The chain employs TRBV7-9 and TRBJ2-3; tentative D call: TRBD1 (5 bases). Germline CDR1 reads SEHNR; CDR2 reads FQNEAQ (reference sequence). The CDR3 has 11 residues. CDR3 in amino acids: CGQGNTDTQYF. The CDR3 nucleotides read TGTGGTCAGGGAAACACAGATACGCAGTATTTT.

This chain uses TRBV7-8 with TRBJ1-1, with D possibly TRBD1 on 5 matching bases. CDR1 is SGHVS and CDR2 is FQNEAQ in the germline V gene. Trimming took off 6 bases at V and 4 bases at J, with 21 bases between the two ends. The CDR3 loop spans 16 amino acids. Here the CDR3 reads CASSSDLQALGTEAFF. The CDR3 DNA follows: TGTGCCAGCAGTTCCGACCTACAGGCATTGGGCACTGAAGCTTTCTTT.

V gene TRBV6-5 combines with J gene TRBJ2-3; D is ambiguous. This CDR3 has 13 amino acids. CDR1 is MNHEY, CDR2 SVGAGI, per germline. The germline V and J ends were trimmed by 1 base and 2 bases, with 4 bases remaining between them. CDR3 sequence reads: CASSYYFTDTQYF. The CDR3 coding sequence is TGTGCCAGCAGTTACTACTTCACAGATACGCAGTATTTT.

The V call is TRBV28, the J call TRBJ2-7; D gene ambiguous. Germline CDR1 reads MDHEN; CDR2 reads SYDVKM. V lost 3 bases and J lost 0, with 6 bases in between. The CDR3 spans 13 residues. The CDR3 coding sequence is TGTGCCAGCAGTTTGGGCAGCTCCTACGAGCAGTACTTC. Protein sequence: CASSLGSSYEQYF.

The rearrangement links TRBV10-3 to TRBJ2-7; 11 bases are shared with TRBD1. This CDR3 spans 15 amino acids. The V gene's germline CDR1 is ENHRY and CDR2 SYGVKD. V lost 10 bases and J lost 2; bases outside the gene matches: 10. The CDR3 coding sequence is TGTGCCACCAAGGATGGACAGGGGGCTACCTACGAGCAGTACGTC. Protein product: CATKDGQGATYEQYV.

The V gene is TRBV30, the J gene TRBJ2-7; 9 bases are a match to TRBD1. The CDR3 runs 15 residues. Trimming cost V 0 bases and J 4 bases; bases outside gene matches: 7. Germline-derived CDR1 and CDR2 are GTSNPN and SVGIG (reference sequence). CDR3 in amino acids: CAWSVGTGYHYEQYF. The DNA for the CDR3 is TGTGCCTGGAGTGTGGGGACAGGGTATCATTACGAGCAGTACTTC. Full variable domain (outside the CDR3, taken from reference TRBV30 and TRBJ2-7): SQTIHQWPATLVQPVGSPLSLECTVEGTSNPNLYWYRQAAGRGLQLLFYSVGIGQISSEVPQNLSASRPQDRQFILSSKKLLLSDSGFYLCAWSVGTGYHYEQYFGPGTRLTVT.

This chain connects TRBV28 to TRBJ1-1; the D gene is possibly TRBD1 (5 bases). This CDR3 region has 14 residues. CDR1 MDHEN and CDR2 SYDVKM come from the germline V gene. V lost 6 bases to trimming and J lost 8 bases, with 19 bases between them. The CDR3 nucleotides are TGTGCCAGCAGATATGGGACTTTTGTGTCAGAAGCTTTCTTT. It specifies CASRYGTFVSEAFF.

The rearrangement uses TRBV3-1 (or the pseudogene TRBV3-2) and TRBJ2-3; TRBD1 aligns across 10 bases. Germline V gene lookup returns CDR1 LGHDT and CDR2 YNNKEL (reference sequence). This CDR3 comprises 15 residues. After removal of 8 bases from V and 0 bases from J, the junction contained 5 bases not matched to a gene. CDR3 in DNA: TGTGCCAGCGCCGGGACAGGGGTAAGCACAGATACGCAGTATTTT. Translated, it gives CASAGTGVSTDTQYF.

This rearrangement joins TRBV5-6 to TRBJ2-6; 9 nucleotides align to TRBD1. The CDR3 contains 15 residues. The J segment lost 2 bases and the V segment lost 3 bases, leaving 0 bases of the junction unmatched. Looked up from germline, CDR1 is SGHDT and CDR2 is YYEEEE. The CDR3 loop is CASSWTGAGANVLTF. CDR3 bases: TGTGCCAGCAGCTGGACAGGGGCTGGGGCCAACGTCCTGACTTTC.

The chain recombines TRBV3-1 (or the pseudogene TRBV3-2) with TRBJ1-2; D is ambiguous. Germline assignment: CDR1 LGHDT and CDR2 YNNKEL (reference sequence). The CDR3 covers 13 residues. Trimming removed 1 base at V and 7 bases at J, with 10 bases between. The CDR3 sequence: CASSQGAGSGYTF. The CDR3 DNA sequence: TGTGCCAGCAGCCAAGGCGCGGGGTCTGGCTACACCTTC.

V usage is TRBV2 and J usage is TRBJ2-2; weak D call: TRBD1 (6 bases). Trimming stripped 4 bases from V and 7 bases from J, with 13 bases between. The CDR3 sequence is 14 residues long. In germline, CDR1 is SNHLY, CDR2 FYNNEI. Here the CDR3 reads CASSGQGKGGELFF. In DNA form, the CDR3 reads TGTGCCAGCAGTGGTCAGGGGAAGGGCGGGGAGCTGTTTTTT.

The chain joins TRBV6-4 to TRBJ1-1; tentatively, D is TRBD1 (6 bases). Deletions cut 4 bases from V and 1 base from J, with 10 bases between. This CDR3 is 14 amino acids long. Germline V gene sequence: CDR1 MRHNA, CDR2 SNTAGT. The chain's CDR3 is CASSGGGANTEAFF. CDR3 in DNA: TGTGCCAGCAGTGGGGGGGGCGCGAACACTGAAGCTTTCTTT.

This clone was observed a single time. The rearrangement links TRBV11-2 to TRBJ1-6; 8 bases agree with TRBD1. Germline V CDR1 and CDR2: SGHAT, FQNNGV. Trimming removed 2 bases from V and 6 bases from J; junction bases left unmatched: 0. This CDR3 spans 14 amino acids. CDR3 residues: CASSLQGANSPLHF. CDR3 coding DNA: TGTGCCAGCAGCTTACAGGGGGCTAATTCACCCCTCCACTTT.

The chain recombines TRBV7-3 with TRBJ2-2; 11 nucleotides align to TRBD1. Germline-derived CDR1 and CDR2 are SGHTA and FQGTGA. V was clipped by 5 bases and J by 5 bases; unmatched bases: 4. CDR3 length: 15 residues. CDR3 sequence (DNA): TGTGCCAGCAGCCCCGGGACAGGGGGGACCGGGGAGCTGTTTTTT. It specifies CASSPGTGGTGELFF.

The chain has TRBV7-8 and TRBJ2-3, with TRBD1 matching over 7 bases. The germline V gene has CDR1 SGHVS and CDR2 FQNEAQ. J gave up 3 bases and V 4 bases, and 7 bases lay outside the gene matches. This CDR3 has 15 residues. The CDR3 here is CASSSYRGRTDTQYF. The CDR3 nucleotides read TGTGCCAGCAGCTCCTACAGGGGTCGAACAGATACGCAGTATTTT.

The gene calls are TRBV6-4 and TRBJ2-1, with 8 nucleotides matching TRBD2. There are 16 residues in the CDR3. Unmatched junction bases numbered 9, after V lost 6 bases and J lost 2 bases. From germline, CDR1 is MRHNA and CDR2 SNTAGT. The CDR3 region is CASSPGGASAYNEQFF. The DNA for the CDR3 is TGTGCCAGCAGCCCCGGGGGGGCAAGCGCCTACAATGAGCAGTTCTTC.

This clone was counted a few times. This chain uses TRBV7-9 with TRBJ2-7, with 9 positions matching TRBD1. Germline-derived CDR1 and CDR2 are SEHNR and FQNEAQ (reference sequence). With 6 bases clipped from V and 5 bases from J, the junction kept 5 bases outside the gene matches. This CDR3 comprises 13 residues. CDR3 region: CASRGDRVDEQYF. The CDR3 DNA is TGTGCCAGCAGGGGGGACAGGGTCGACGAGCAGTACTTC.

The chain joins TRBV5-4 to TRBJ2-2, with 9 bases aligning to TRBD2. This CDR3 has 17 residues. J was trimmed by 0 bases and V by 0 bases; bases with no gene match: 3. The V gene's germline CDR1 is SGHNT and CDR2 YYREEE (reference sequence). The CDR3 DNA sequence: TGTGCCAGCAGCTTGGGAGCGGGGGGACCGAACACCGGGGAGCTGTTTTTT. Translated: CASSLGAGGPNTGELFF.